This passage covers 8 T cell receptor beta chains from one sample sequenced in a study of cytomegalovirus exposure and HLA in healthy donors. The protocol was immunoSEQ multiplex PCR, while the TCRdb copy is restricted to in-frame clones and leaves out a portion. The table lists 80,000 to 100,000 clones, roughly 87% of them singletons. The material sequenced was PBMCs. The receptors shown here come from a man younger than 35 in good health and CMV-seropositive.

The chain recombines TRBV29-1 with TRBJ1-1; D is unresolved. V shed 6 bases and J shed 0 bases, with 11 bases lying between them. Germline lookup yields CDR1 SQVTM and CDR2 ANQGSEA. The CDR3 runs 13 residues. The CDR3 DNA is TGCAGCGTGATGACAAATATGAACACTGAAGCTTTCTTT. It encodes CSVMTNMNTEAFF.

This chain links TRBV11-3 with TRBJ2-2, with no clear D. CDR3 length: 15 amino acids. V lost 5 bases and J lost 2, with 12 bases in between. CDR1 SGHNT and CDR2 YENEEA come from the germline V gene. The CDR3 DNA is TGTGCCAGCAGCCCTCCCGCACTTAACACCGGGGAGCTGTTTTTT. This sequence encodes CASSPPALNTGELFF.

This chain joins TRBV7-6 and TRBJ2-2, with D possibly TRBD1 on 6 matching bases. Germline CDR1 and CDR2: SGHVS and FNYEAQ. This CDR3 is built from 12 residues. V was pared by 7 bases and J by 6 bases, with 9 bases between. The CDR3, as DNA: TGTGCCAGCAAGGGGGAATCCGGGGAGCTGTTTTTT. Amino acids: CASKGESGELFF.

The chain combines TRBV7-3 with TRBJ2-2; the match to TRBD1 covers 12 bases. This CDR3 contains 18 residues. The trim removed 5 bases at V and 0 bases at J, leaving 7 bases unmatched. CDR1 SGHTA and CDR2 FQGTGA come from the germline V gene. The CDR3 reads CASSPAGTGGANTGELFF. In DNA form, the CDR3 reads TGTGCCAGCAGCCCGGCCGGGACAGGGGGCGCGAACACCGGGGAGCTGTTTTTT.

This chain connects TRBV2 to TRBJ2-2, with 9 bases fitting TRBD1. The ends lost 6 bases at V and 4 bases at J; junction bases unmatched: 6. The CDR3 covers 15 residues. Germline-derived CDR1 and CDR2 are SNHLY and FYNNEI. CDR3 nucleotides: TGTGCCAGCAGCGGACAGGGGTGGACCACCGGGGAGCTGTTTTTT. Its translation: CASSGQGWTTGELFF.

V is TRBV15 and J is TRBJ2-7; possibly TRBD1 for D (5 bases). The ends were cut back, 5 bases at V and 0 bases at J, with 14 bases in the middle. The germline V gene has CDR1 LNHNV and CDR2 YYDKDF (reference sequence). The CDR3 has 15 amino acids. CDR3: CATSHSDRVSYEQYF. CDR3 DNA sequence: TGTGCCACCAGCCACTCCGACAGAGTCTCCTACGAGCAGTACTTC.

CDR3 nucleotides: TGTGCCAGTACGGTCGGGAGCTCCTACAATGAGCAGTTCTTC. Residues: CASTVGSSYNEQFF. The V and J genes are TRBV19 and TRBJ2-1, with D possibly being TRBD2 (6 bases). The CDR3 covers 14 residues. Germline V lookup: CDR1 LNHDA, CDR2 SQIVND (reference sequence). Trimming removed 7 bases from V and 0 bases from J, with 10 bases in between.

This chain uses TRBV9 with TRBJ2-5; D remains ambiguous. Trimming took off 6 bases at V and 0 bases at J, with 12 bases between the two ends. Germline V gene sequence: CDR1 SGDLS, CDR2 YYNGEE. The CDR3 spans 14 residues. CDR3 nucleotides: TGTGCCAGCAACGAAGACACGTACCAAGAGACCCAGTACTTC. Protein product: CASNEDTYQETQYF.